The next 10 T cell receptor beta chains were all read from a single sample in a study of tumor-infiltrating lymphocytes in primary liver carcinoma. The authors made TCR beta cDNA from around 500 ng total RNA with a constant-region primer. Slightly modified ARM-PCR served as the procedure for the TCR beta libraries. These libraries came from three rounds of nested multiplex PCR. Amplification in the first two PCR rounds was performed using TRBV1-TRBV30 forward primers and a C-beta reverse primer for 10 cycles each. Via MiXCR, TCRdb re-called the multiplex PCR reads, giving one row per CDR3 protein. Seen here are under 110,000 distinct CDR3 sequences, about 70% observed once, and the top ten hold 10% to 15%. For each extraction, RNA and DNA were obtained together from 20-30 mg of unsorted bulk tissue. The sample consisted of liver tumor tissue from sampling region 2. Stated subset: tumor region T2, inferior pole. These receptors all come from a woman aged 60 to 75 with primary liver carcinoma and hepatitis B virus infection.

Details on this clonotype: The junction departs from germline at one end; a sequencing error may be responsible. The chain combines TRBV29-1 with TRBJ2-7; 9 positions agree with TRBD1. Germline-derived CDR1 and CDR2 are SQVTM and ANQGSEA. The CDR3 contains 13 residues. CDR3 amino acids: CSVGRDRVGAQYF. The CDR3 DNA is TGCAGTGTTGGCCGGGACAGGGTCGGCGCGCAGTACTTC.

As regards this clonotype: It may be a read error: a sequence one base away is much more abundant. V usage is TRBV6-1 and J usage is TRBJ2-2; D is perhaps TRBD2 (5 bases). This CDR3 region has 14 residues. The germline CDR1 and CDR2 sequences are MNHNS and SASEGT. In nucleotides, the CDR3 is TGTGCCAGCATCAGAGTTGTGAACACCGGGGTGCTGTTTTTT. Protein sequence: CASIRVVNTGVLFF.

This clonotype has a handful of counts. A read error may account for a junction end that differs from germline. The V call is TRBV7-8, the J call TRBJ1-2; tentatively, D is TRBD1 (5 bases). Per germline, CDR1 SGHVS and CDR2 FQNEAQ. CDR3 size: 13 residues. The CDR3 DNA is TGTACCAGCAGCTTATTGGGGGAGGATGGCTACACCTTC. This encodes CTSSLLGEDGYTF.

This sequence joins TRBV6-5 and TRBJ2-7; 11 bases are a match to TRBD1. V was pared by 4 bases and J by 7 bases, with 6 bases of the junction left unmatched. From germline, CDR1 is MNHEY and CDR2 SVGAGI. The CDR3 is 14 amino acids. DNA of the CDR3: TGTGCCAGCAGTTTCGGACAGGGGGCGATGGAGCAGTACTTC. The encoded protein is CASSFGQGAMEQYF.

Note on this clonotype: Since no conserved phenylalanine or tryptophan closes the CDR3, a read error is the likely cause. The DNA is left out, because the CDR3 cannot be placed on it with certainty; the CDR3 is given as TCRdb lists it. The CDR3 spells CARSLGTPEGFYGCTS. This sequence joins TRBV11-2 and TRBJ1-2. 16 amino acids form the CDR3, both terminal residues included. CDR1 is SGHAT, CDR2 FQNNGV, per germline.

This clonotype was seen just once. V usage is TRBV6-1 and J usage is TRBJ2-7; tentatively, D is TRBD1 (6 bases). Germline V lookup: CDR1 MNHNS, CDR2 SASEGT. The CDR3 is made up of 17 amino acids. The CDR3 sequence is CAISSKIGIGTSYEQYF. In nucleotides, the CDR3 is TGTGCTATCAGTTCTAAAATTGGGATAGGGACATCCTACGAGCAGTACTTC.

Remarks on this clonotype: Possible read error: a much larger clone is one base away. The CDR3 end shows no conserved phenylalanine or tryptophan, and so a read error is likely. V gene TRBV2 combines with J gene TRBJ2-2; possibly TRBD1 for D (6 bases). Germline assignment: CDR1 SNHLY and CDR2 FYNNEI. The CDR3 runs to 15 residues. The germline V and J ends were trimmed by 3 bases and 6 bases, with 14 bases remaining between them. CDR3 bases: TGTGCCAGCAGTGACGAGCAGGGGAATGCCGGGGAGCTGTTTCTT. This translates into CASSDEQGNAGELFL.

With regard to this clonotype: This may be a read error, as it is one base from a much larger clone. J is TRBJ2-2 and V is TRBV7-8; D tentatively reads TRBD1 or TRBD2 (6 bases each). CDR3 length equals 18 residues. In germline, CDR1 is SGHVS, CDR2 FQNEAQ. CDR3 protein: CASSVLGTGDMNTGELSF. The DNA for the CDR3 is TGTGCCAGCAGCGTACTCGGTACGGGGGACATGAACACCGGGGAGCTGTCTTTT.

This clonotype was seen a single time. The rearrangement joins TRBV6-1 to TRBJ2-1; D is unresolved. The CDR3 covers 14 residues. CDR1 and CDR2 from the germline V gene are MNHNS and SASEGT. CDR3 DNA sequence: TGTACCGGCAGTCGCCTAGGTTCGCTCTATGAGCAGTTCTTC. Amino acids: CTGSRLGSLYEQFF.

This clonotype was observed at least ten times. The chain couples TRBV5-6 to TRBJ1-5; D is ambiguous. The V and J ends lost 2 bases and 2 bases respectively, with 8 bases between them. This CDR3 contains 14 residues. CDR1 SGHDT and CDR2 YYEEEE come from the germline V gene. The DNA for the CDR3 is TGTGCCAGCAGCTTTTACGGTGGCAATCAGCCCCAGCATTTT. The encoded protein is CASSFYGGNQPQHF. The complete variable domain, with remaining parts taken from reference TRBV5-6 and TRBJ1-5, reads DAGVTQSPTHLIKTRGQQVTLRCSPKSGHDTVSWYQQALGQGPQFIFQYYEEEERQRGNFPDRFSGHQFPNYSSELNVNALLLGDSALYLCASSFYGGNQPQHFGDGTRLSIL.